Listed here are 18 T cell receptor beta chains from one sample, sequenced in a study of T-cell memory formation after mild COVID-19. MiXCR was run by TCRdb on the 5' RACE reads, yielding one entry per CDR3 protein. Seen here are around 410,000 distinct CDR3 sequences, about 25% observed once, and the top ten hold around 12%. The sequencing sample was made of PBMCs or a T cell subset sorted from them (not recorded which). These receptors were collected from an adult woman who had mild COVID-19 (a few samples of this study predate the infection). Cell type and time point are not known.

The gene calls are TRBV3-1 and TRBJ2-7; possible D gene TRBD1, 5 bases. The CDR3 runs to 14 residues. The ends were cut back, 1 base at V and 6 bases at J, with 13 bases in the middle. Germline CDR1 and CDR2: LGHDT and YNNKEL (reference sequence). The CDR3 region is CASSQAPGNSEQYF. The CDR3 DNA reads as TGTGCCAGCAGCCAAGCGCCAGGGAATTCCGAGCAGTACTTC.

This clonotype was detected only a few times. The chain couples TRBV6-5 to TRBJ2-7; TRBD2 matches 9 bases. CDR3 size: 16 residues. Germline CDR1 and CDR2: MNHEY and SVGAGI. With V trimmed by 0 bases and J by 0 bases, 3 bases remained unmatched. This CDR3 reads CASSYSNSGGSYEQYF. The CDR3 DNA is TGTGCCAGCAGTTACTCGAATAGCGGGGGCTCCTACGAGCAGTACTTC.

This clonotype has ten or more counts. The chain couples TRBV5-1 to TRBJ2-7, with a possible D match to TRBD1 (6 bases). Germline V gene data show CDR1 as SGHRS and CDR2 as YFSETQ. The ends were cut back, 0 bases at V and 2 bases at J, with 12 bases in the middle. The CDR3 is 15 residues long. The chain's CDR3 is CASSLVTGNPYEQYF. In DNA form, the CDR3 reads TGCGCCAGCAGCTTGGTTACAGGGAACCCCTACGAGCAGTACTTC.

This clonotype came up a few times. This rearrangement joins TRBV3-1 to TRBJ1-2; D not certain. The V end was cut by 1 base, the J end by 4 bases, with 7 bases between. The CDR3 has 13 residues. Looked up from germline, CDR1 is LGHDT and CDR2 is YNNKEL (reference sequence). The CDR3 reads CASSQARSYGYTF. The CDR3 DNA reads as TGTGCCAGCAGCCAAGCACGTTCCTATGGCTACACCTTC.

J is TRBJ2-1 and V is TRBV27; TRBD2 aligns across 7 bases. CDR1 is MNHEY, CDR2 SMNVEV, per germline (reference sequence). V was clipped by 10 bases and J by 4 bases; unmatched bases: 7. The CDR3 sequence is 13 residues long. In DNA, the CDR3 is TGTGCCACCGGGGGAGGGTGGTACAATGAGCAGTTCTTC. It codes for CATGGGWYNEQFF.

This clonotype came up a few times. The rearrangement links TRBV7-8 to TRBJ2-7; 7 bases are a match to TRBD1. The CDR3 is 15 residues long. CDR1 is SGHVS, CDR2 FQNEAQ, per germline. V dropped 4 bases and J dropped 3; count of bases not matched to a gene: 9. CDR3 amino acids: CASSSSGQPFYEQYF. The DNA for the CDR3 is TGTGCCAGCAGCTCTTCGGGACAGCCCTTCTACGAGCAGTACTTC.

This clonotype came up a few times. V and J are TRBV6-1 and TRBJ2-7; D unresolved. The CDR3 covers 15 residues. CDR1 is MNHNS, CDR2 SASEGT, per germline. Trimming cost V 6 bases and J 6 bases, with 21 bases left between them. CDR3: CASRTWAPTRREQYF. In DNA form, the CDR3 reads TGTGCCAGCAGGACTTGGGCCCCTACTCGGCGCGAGCAGTACTTC.

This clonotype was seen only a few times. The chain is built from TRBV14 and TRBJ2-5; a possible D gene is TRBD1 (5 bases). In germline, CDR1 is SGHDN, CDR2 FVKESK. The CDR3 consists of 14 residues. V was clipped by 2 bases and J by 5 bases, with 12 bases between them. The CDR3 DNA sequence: TGTGCCAGCAGCCAACGGGCAGGGATGGAGACCCAGTACTTC. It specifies CASSQRAGMETQYF.

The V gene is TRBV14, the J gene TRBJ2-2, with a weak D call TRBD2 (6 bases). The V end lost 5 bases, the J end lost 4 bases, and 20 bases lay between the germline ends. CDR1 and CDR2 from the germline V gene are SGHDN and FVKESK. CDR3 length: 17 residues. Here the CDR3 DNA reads TGTGCCAGCAGCGGAGGGAGACTAGTAAGAGCCACCGGGGAGCTGTTTTTT. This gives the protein CASSGGRLVRATGELFF.

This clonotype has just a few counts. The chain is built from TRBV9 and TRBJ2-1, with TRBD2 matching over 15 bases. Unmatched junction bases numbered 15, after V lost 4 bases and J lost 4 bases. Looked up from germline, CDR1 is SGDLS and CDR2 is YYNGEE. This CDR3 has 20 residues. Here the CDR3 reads CASSIEPGLAGGQTYNEQFF. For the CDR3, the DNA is TGTGCCAGCAGCATTGAACCGGGACTAGCGGGGGGACAAACATACAATGAGCAGTTCTTC.

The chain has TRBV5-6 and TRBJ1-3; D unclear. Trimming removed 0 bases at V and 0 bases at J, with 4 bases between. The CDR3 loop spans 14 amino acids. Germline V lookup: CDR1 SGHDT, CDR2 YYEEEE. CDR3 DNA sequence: TGTGCCAGCAGCTTGGTAAGCTCTGGAAACACCATATATTTT. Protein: CASSLVSSGNTIYF.

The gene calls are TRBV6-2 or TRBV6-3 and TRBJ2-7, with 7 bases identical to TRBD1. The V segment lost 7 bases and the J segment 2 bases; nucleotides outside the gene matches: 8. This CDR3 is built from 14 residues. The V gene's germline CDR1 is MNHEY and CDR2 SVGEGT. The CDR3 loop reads CASTTQGFPYEQYF. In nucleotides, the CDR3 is TGTGCCAGCACGACACAGGGGTTCCCCTACGAGCAGTACTTC.

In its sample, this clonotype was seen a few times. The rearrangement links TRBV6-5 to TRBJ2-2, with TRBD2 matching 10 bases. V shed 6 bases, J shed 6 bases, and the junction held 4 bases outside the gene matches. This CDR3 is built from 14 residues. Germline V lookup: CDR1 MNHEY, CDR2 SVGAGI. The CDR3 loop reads CASRGLARPGELFF. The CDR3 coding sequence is TGTGCCAGCAGGGGACTAGCGAGGCCCGGGGAGCTGTTTTTT.

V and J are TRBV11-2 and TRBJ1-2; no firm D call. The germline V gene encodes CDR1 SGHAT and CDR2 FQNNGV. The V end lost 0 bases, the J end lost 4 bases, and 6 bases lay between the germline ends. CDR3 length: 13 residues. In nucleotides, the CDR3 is TGTGCCAGCAGCTTAGATTGGGGCTATGGCTACACCTTC. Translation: CASSLDWGYGYTF.

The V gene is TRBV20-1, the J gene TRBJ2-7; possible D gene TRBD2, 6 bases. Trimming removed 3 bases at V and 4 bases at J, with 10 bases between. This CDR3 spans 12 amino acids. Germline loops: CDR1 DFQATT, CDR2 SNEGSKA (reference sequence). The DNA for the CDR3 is TGCAGTGCTAGTCTGCGGGGATACGAGCAGTACTTC. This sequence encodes CSASLRGYEQYF.

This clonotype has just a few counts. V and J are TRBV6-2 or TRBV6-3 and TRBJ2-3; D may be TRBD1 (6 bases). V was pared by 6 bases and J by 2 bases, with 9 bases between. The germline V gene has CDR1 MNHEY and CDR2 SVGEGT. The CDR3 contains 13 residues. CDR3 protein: CASRRDTTDTQYF. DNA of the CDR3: TGTGCCAGCAGGAGGGACACCACAGATACGCAGTATTTT.

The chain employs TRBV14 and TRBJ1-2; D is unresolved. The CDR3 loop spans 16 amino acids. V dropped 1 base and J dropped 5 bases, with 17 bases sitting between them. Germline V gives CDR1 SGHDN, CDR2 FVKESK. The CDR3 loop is CASSQGVRPPFYGYTF. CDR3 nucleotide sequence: TGTGCCAGCAGCCAAGGCGTCAGGCCCCCTTTTTATGGCTACACCTTC.

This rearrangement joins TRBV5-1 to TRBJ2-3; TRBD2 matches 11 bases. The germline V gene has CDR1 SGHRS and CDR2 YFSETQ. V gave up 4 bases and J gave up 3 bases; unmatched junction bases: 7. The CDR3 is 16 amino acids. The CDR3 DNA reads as TGCGCCAGCAGCGAAGCGGGACTAGCGGTTACAGATACGCAGTATTTT. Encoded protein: CASSEAGLAVTDTQYF.